This T cell receptor beta chain was found in a study of shared clonotypes between healthy human individuals. Study details: A couple of women and three men aged 18 to 49 served as donors.

Tens of millions of PBMCs were counted before genomic DNA extraction. V was clipped by 5 bases and J by 9 bases, with 14 bases between them. In germline, CDR1 is SGHVS, CDR2 FQNEAQ. The CDR3 extends over 12 amino acids. The genomic DNA of each subset was split evenly across several immunoSEQ plates. The assay was immunoSEQ multiplex PCR, and TCRdb's table has in-frame clones only and misses some. The sample lists more than 450,000 clones, 60% to 85% occurring once. The sample consisted of PBMCs. The sequence was collected from a woman aged 40 to 50 in good health. Some clones in this sample may be carry-over from other donors' samples. This chain connects TRBV7-8 to TRBJ2-7; D might be TRBD1 or TRBD2, each matching 7 bases. CDR3 sequence reads: CASSNRGGWQYF. The CDR3 nucleotides read TGTGCCAGCAGCAACAGGGGAGGGTGGCAGTACTTC.